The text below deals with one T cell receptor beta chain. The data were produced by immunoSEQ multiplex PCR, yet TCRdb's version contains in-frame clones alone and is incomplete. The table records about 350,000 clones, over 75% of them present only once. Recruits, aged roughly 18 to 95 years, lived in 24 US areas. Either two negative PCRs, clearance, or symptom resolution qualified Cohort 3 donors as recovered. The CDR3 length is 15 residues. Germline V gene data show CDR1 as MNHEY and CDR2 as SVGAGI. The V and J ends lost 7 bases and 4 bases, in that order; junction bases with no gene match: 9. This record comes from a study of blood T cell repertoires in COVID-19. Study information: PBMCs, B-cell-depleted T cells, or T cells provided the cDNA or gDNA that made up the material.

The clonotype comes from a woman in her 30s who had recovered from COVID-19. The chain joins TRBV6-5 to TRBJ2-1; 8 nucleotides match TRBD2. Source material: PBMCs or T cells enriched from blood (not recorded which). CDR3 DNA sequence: TGTGCCAGCAAGGGTGGACTAGCTACTTACAATGAGCAGTTCTTC. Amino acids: CASKGGLATYNEQFF.